The 29 T cell receptor beta chains listed next were all sequenced from one sample in a study of neoadjuvant nivolumab and ipilimumab in lung cancer. Libraries were prepared by immunoSEQ multiplex PCR; TCRdb keeps only in-frame clonotypes and omits some of them. Of about 6,800 clones in the sample, 75% to 90% are singletons; the top ten hold under 7%. The sequencing used tumor tissue, collected after neoadjuvant nivolumab, alone or with ipilimumab, at or shortly before surgery. The receptors derive from an adult with non-small cell lung cancer.

This chain links TRBV4-1 with TRBJ1-4; a weak D match, TRBD1 (5 bases). In germline, CDR1 is MGHRA, CDR2 YSYEKL. Between the trimmed V and J ends, which lost 11 bases and 5 bases, there was a span of 9 bases. There are 11 residues in the CDR3. Here the CDR3 reads CASRQNEKLFF. The CDR3 DNA follows: TGCGCCTCCAGACAGAATGAAAAACTGTTTTTT.

The rearrangement links TRBV5-1 to TRBJ2-7; D ambiguous. This CDR3 region has 15 residues. V lost 2 bases to trimming and J lost 1 base, with 13 bases between them. CDR1 and CDR2 from the germline V gene are SGHRS and YFSETQ. This chain's CDR3 is CASSFGSQSSYEQYF. In DNA, the CDR3 is TGCGCCAGCAGCTTCGGCAGCCAATCGTCCTACGAGCAGTACTTC.

The chain employs TRBV29-1 and TRBJ1-1; the D is unclear. V was pared by 2 bases and J by 2 bases, with 9 bases between. The CDR3 runs to 13 residues. Germline V lookup: CDR1 SQVTM, CDR2 ANQGSEA. CDR3: CSVEPGANTEAFF. DNA of the CDR3: TGCAGCGTTGAACCGGGAGCTAACACTGAAGCTTTCTTT.

This sequence joins TRBV27 and TRBJ2-7; 7 positions agree with TRBD1. The germline V gene has CDR1 MNHEY and CDR2 SMNVEV (reference sequence). V was pared by 3 bases and J by 7 bases, with 0 bases of the junction left unmatched. The CDR3 extends over 11 amino acids. CDR3 bases: TGTGCCAGCAGTTTGGGACAGGAGCAGTACTTC. Translated: CASSLGQEQYF.

This clone is a singleton in its sample. The V and J genes are TRBV6-1 and TRBJ2-1; no reliable D call. CDR1 and CDR2 (germline): MNHNS, SASEGT. Trimming cost V 3 bases and J 0 bases, with 6 bases left between them. CDR3 length: 14 residues. CDR3 residues: CASSDRASYNEQFF. The CDR3 region has the DNA TGTGCCAGCAGTGACCGAGCCTCCTACAATGAGCAGTTCTTC.

This clone appeared a few times. The chain recombines TRBV7-2 with TRBJ2-5; 9 nucleotides match TRBD2. CDR3 length: 15 amino acids. After removal of 5 bases from V and 5 bases from J, the junction contained 9 bases not matched to a gene. CDR1 and CDR2 (germline): SGHTA, FQGNSA. The CDR3 here is CASSPQAGGRETQYF. For the CDR3, the DNA is TGTGCCAGCAGCCCCCAAGCGGGGGGACGGGAGACCCAGTACTTC.

The chain is built from TRBV9 and TRBJ2-7; weak D call: TRBD2 (5 bases). V gave up 3 bases and J gave up 7 bases, with 14 bases separating them. This CDR3 has 13 amino acids. CDR1 and CDR2 from the germline V gene are SGDLS and YYNGEE. Written as DNA, the CDR3 is TGTGCCAGCAGCGCACATCCCTCGGGGGAGCAGTACTTC. Translating gives CASSAHPSGEQYF.

The chain couples TRBV6-1 to TRBJ1-1, with no clear D. This CDR3 has 14 amino acids. Per germline, CDR1 MNHNS and CDR2 SASEGT. Trimming took off 7 bases at V and 0 bases at J, with 12 bases between the two ends. Written as DNA, the CDR3 is TGTGCCAGCACCGGGATACTAATGAACACTGAAGCTTTCTTT. It is translated as CASTGILMNTEAFF.

This clone was detected a few times. The chain carries TRBV4-2 and TRBJ1-5; possible D gene TRBD1, 5 bases. Trimming pared 4 bases from V and 6 bases from J, leaving 13 bases between. The length of the CDR3 is 14 residues. Germline assignment: CDR1 LGHNA and CDR2 YNFKEQ. CDR3 sequence: CASSLMGGGQPQHF. The CDR3 coding sequence is TGTGCCAGCAGCCTCATGGGGGGGGGTCAGCCCCAGCATTTT.

The chain combines TRBV6-1 with TRBJ1-6; D gene uncertain. CDR3 size: 14 residues. V gave up 1 base and J gave up 7 bases, with 8 bases separating them. From germline, CDR1 is MNHNS and CDR2 SASEGT. CDR3 amino acids: CASSEDIGNSPLHF. The CDR3 DNA sequence: TGTGCCAGCAGTGAAGACATTGGGAATTCACCCCTCCACTTT.

The rearrangement links TRBV10-2 to TRBJ2-2; the match to TRBD2 covers 10 bases. CDR1 is WSHSY and CDR2 is SAAADI in the germline V gene. Trimming at V came to 1 base and at J to 0 bases, leaving 5 bases not matched to a gene. This CDR3 is 18 amino acids long. CDR3 in amino acids: CASSEFGLAAPNTGELFF. Here the CDR3 DNA reads TGCGCCAGCAGTGAGTTCGGACTAGCGGCTCCGAACACCGGGGAGCTGTTTTTT.

The chain uses TRBV7-2 and TRBJ2-3; 7 bases align to TRBD2. Germline loops: CDR1 SGHTA, CDR2 FQGNSA. The CDR3 has 15 residues. V lost 5 bases and J lost 4; bases outside the gene matches: 9. The CDR3 sequence: CASSPGAGTADTQYF. CDR3 DNA sequence: TGTGCCAGCAGCCCGGGAGCGGGGACGGCAGATACGCAGTATTTT.

The chain is built from TRBV6-5 and TRBJ2-7; perhaps D is TRBD1 or TRBD2 (6 bases each). CDR1 and CDR2 from the germline V gene are MNHEY and SVGAGI. The CDR3 is made up of 15 amino acids. The V end was cut by 2 bases, the J end by 3 bases, with 14 bases between. The CDR3 protein is CASSYVAGQIYEQYF. CDR3 nucleotide sequence: TGTGCCAGCAGTTACGTTGCGGGACAAATCTACGAGCAGTACTTC.

This rearrangement joins TRBV18 to TRBJ2-5; 12 bases fit TRBD1. This CDR3 spans 18 amino acids. Trimming took 2 bases from V and 5 from J; bases not matched to a gene: 12. The germline V gene encodes CDR1 KGHSH and CDR2 LQKENI. In DNA, the CDR3 is TGTGCCAGCTCACCAATTATGTCCGGGACAGGGGGCTTGGAGACCCAGTACTTC. It specifies CASSPIMSGTGGLETQYF.

V usage is TRBV7-2 and J usage is TRBJ2-7; D is uncertain. V dropped 4 bases and J dropped 3 bases, with 10 bases sitting between them. Germline CDR1 is SGHTA and CDR2 is FQGNSA. The CDR3 length is 13 residues. The CDR3 region is CASSSPGFYEQYF. The CDR3 nucleotides are TGTGCCAGCAGCTCGCCGGGCTTCTACGAGCAGTACTTC.

This clone was recorded only once. The rearrangement links TRBV25-1 to TRBJ2-7, with a possible D match to TRBD1 (6 bases). The length of the CDR3 is 12 residues. V was trimmed by 6 bases and J by 5 bases, leaving 11 bases between them. Germline V gives CDR1 MGHDK, CDR2 SYGVNS. CDR3 protein: CASSLAGDEQYF. In DNA, the CDR3 is TGTGCCAGCAGCTTGGCAGGGGACGAGCAGTACTTC.

V gene TRBV5-4 combines with J gene TRBJ2-7; TRBD2 matches at 11 bases. The V gene end was trimmed by 4 bases and the J gene end by 7 bases; junction bases not matched to a gene: 13. Germline-derived CDR1 and CDR2 are SGHNT and YYREEE (reference sequence). The CDR3 length is 16 residues. CDR3 sequence reads: CASSPGGSGGAVEQYF. DNA of the CDR3: TGTGCCAGCAGCCCAGGGGGTAGCGGGGGGGCGGTAGAGCAGTACTTC. Filled out from reference TRBV5-4 and TRBJ2-7, the complete variable domain reads ETGVTQSPTHLIKTRGQQVTLRCSSQSGHNTVSWYQQALGQGPQFIFQYYREEENGRGNFPPRFSGLQFPNYSSELNVNALELDDSALYLCASSPGGSGGAVEQYFGPGTRLTVT.

In the case of this clone: At one boundary the junction diverges from the germline segment, which might be a read error. The chain uses TRBV30 and TRBJ1-1; 7 bases map to TRBD1. This CDR3 is built from 13 residues. The germline CDR1 and CDR2 sequences are GTSNPN and SVGIG (reference sequence). The CDR3 sequence is CAWNDFGTARSSF. Written as DNA, the CDR3 is TGTGCCTGGAATGATTTCGGGACAGCCCGTTCCTCCTTT.

The gene calls are TRBV5-6 and TRBJ2-2; 10 bases fit TRBD1. There are 19 residues in the CDR3. Losses at the gene ends were 2 bases for V and 2 bases for J; bases not matched to a gene: 12. CDR1 and CDR2 (germline): SGHDT, YYEEEE. CDR3 in DNA: TGTGCCAGCAGCTTCTCAAGCGCGACAGGGGGCTTCAACACCGGGGAGCTGTTTTTT. This translates into CASSFSSATGGFNTGELFF. Together with reference TRBV5-6 and TRBJ2-2, the CDR3 gives the full variable domain: DAGVTQSPTHLIKTRGQQVTLRCSPKSGHDTVSWYQQALGQGPQFIFQYYEEEERQRGNFPDRFSGHQFPNYSSELNVNALLLGDSALYLCASSFSSATGGFNTGELFFGEGSRLTVL.

This clone was found once. The chain recombines TRBV7-2 with TRBJ2-3; 10 bases align to TRBD2. V lost 3 bases to trimming and J lost 4 bases; unmatched junction nucleotides: 7. CDR3 length equals 16 residues. Germline assignment: CDR1 SGHTA and CDR2 FQGNSA. The CDR3 DNA sequence: TGTGCCAGCAGCTTCGGGACTAGCGTAAGGGCAGATACGCAGTATTTT. Translation: CASSFGTSVRADTQYF.

The V call is TRBV4-2, the J call TRBJ2-7; 8 nucleotides align to TRBD2. Germline CDR1 LGHNA, CDR2 YNFKEQ. V lost 1 base to trimming and J lost 5 bases; unmatched junction nucleotides: 13. The CDR3 length is 17 residues. For the CDR3, the DNA is TGTGCCAGCAGCCAAGGAGACGGGGGGGCTTTTGGAGACGAGCAGTACTTC. Amino acid sequence: CASSQGDGGAFGDEQYF.

The chain links TRBV4-1 to TRBJ2-7, with 9 bases that match TRBD2. This CDR3 spans 16 amino acids. Germline CDR1 MGHRA, CDR2 YSYEKL. J was trimmed by 0 bases and V by 4 bases; bases with no gene match: 7. The CDR3, as DNA: TGCGCCAGCAGCCGAGGAAGCGGGGGGCGCTCCTACGAGCAGTACTTC. It codes for CASSRGSGGRSYEQYF.

This chain links TRBV7-3 with TRBJ2-5; 7 bases are shared with TRBD1. V was clipped by 5 bases and J by 4 bases; unmatched bases: 7. There are 14 residues in the CDR3. CDR1 is SGHTA and CDR2 is FQGTGA in the germline V gene. In DNA, the CDR3 is TGTGCCAGCAGCCCACTAACAGGGGCAGAGACCCAGTACTTC. This sequence encodes CASSPLTGAETQYF.

This chain connects TRBV27 to TRBJ2-3; TRBD2 matches 9 bases. With V trimmed by 3 bases and J by 3 bases, 1 base remained unmatched. Germline CDR1 is MNHEY and CDR2 is SMNVEV (reference sequence). The CDR3 runs 14 residues. The CDR3 DNA follows: TGTGCCAGCAGTTTCCTAGCGGGGACAGATACGCAGTATTTT. It translates to CASSFLAGTDTQYF.

This clone appeared once. The CDR3: CASSYSQGRLFF. The CDR3 DNA follows: TGTGCCAGCAGTTACTCCCAGGGGCGTCTGTTTTTT. The chain uses TRBV6-5 and TRBJ2-2, with D possibly being TRBD1 (6 bases). The CDR3 runs 12 residues. The germline V and J ends were trimmed by 0 bases and 14 bases, with 10 bases remaining between them. Germline CDR1 reads MNHEY; CDR2 reads SVGAGI.

The rearrangement joins TRBV29-1 to TRBJ2-5; 9 bases agree with TRBD1. The CDR3 covers 13 residues. Trimming cost V 8 bases and J 5 bases; bases outside gene matches: 9. Per germline, CDR1 SQVTM and CDR2 ANQGSEA. CDR3 loop: CSTTGTGHETQYF. DNA of the CDR3: TGCAGCACGACCGGGACAGGGCATGAGACCCAGTACTTC.

This chain links TRBV7-8 with TRBJ1-2, with a weak D call TRBD1 (6 bases). Trimming removed 6 bases at V and 0 bases at J, with 14 bases between. This CDR3 comprises 15 residues. The germline V gene encodes CDR1 SGHVS and CDR2 FQNEAQ. CDR3: CASSRQEGTNYGYTF. In DNA form, the CDR3 reads TGTGCCAGCAGTAGACAGGAGGGAACTAACTATGGCTACACCTTC.

This clone was detected only once. J is TRBJ2-2 and V is TRBV10-3; 8 bases map to TRBD1. The CDR3 is 16 amino acids. Losses at the gene ends were 3 bases for V and 4 bases for J; bases not matched to a gene: 7. CDR1 ENHRY and CDR2 SYGVKD come from the germline V gene. DNA of the CDR3: TGTGCCATCAGTGACCCCCGGGACAGGTCCACCGGGGAGCTGTTTTTT. As protein: CAISDPRDRSTGELFF.

V is TRBV6-6 and J is TRBJ2-7; possibly TRBD1 for D (7 bases). The CDR3 contains 15 residues. Trimming left V 0 bases short and J 2 bases short, with 11 bases between. CDR1 is MNHNY, CDR2 SVGAGI, per germline (reference sequence). In DNA form, the CDR3 reads TGTGCCAGCAGTTACTCGGGGGGACAGCCCTACGAGCAGTACTTC. This codes for CASSYSGGQPYEQYF.